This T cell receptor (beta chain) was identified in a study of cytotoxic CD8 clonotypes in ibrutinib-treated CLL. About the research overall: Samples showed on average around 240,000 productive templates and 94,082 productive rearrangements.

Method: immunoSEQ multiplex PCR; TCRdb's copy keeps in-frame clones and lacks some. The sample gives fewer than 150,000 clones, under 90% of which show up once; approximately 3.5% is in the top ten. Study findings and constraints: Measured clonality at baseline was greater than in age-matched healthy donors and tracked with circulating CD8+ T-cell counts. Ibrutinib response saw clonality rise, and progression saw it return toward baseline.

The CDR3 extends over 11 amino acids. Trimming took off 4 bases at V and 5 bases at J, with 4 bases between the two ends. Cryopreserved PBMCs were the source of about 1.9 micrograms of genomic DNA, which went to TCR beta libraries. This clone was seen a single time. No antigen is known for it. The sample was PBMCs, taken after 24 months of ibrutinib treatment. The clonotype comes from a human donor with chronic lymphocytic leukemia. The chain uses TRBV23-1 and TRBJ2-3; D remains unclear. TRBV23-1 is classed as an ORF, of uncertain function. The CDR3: CASSRRDTQYF. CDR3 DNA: TGCGCCAGCAGTCGTAGAGATACGCAGTATTTT.